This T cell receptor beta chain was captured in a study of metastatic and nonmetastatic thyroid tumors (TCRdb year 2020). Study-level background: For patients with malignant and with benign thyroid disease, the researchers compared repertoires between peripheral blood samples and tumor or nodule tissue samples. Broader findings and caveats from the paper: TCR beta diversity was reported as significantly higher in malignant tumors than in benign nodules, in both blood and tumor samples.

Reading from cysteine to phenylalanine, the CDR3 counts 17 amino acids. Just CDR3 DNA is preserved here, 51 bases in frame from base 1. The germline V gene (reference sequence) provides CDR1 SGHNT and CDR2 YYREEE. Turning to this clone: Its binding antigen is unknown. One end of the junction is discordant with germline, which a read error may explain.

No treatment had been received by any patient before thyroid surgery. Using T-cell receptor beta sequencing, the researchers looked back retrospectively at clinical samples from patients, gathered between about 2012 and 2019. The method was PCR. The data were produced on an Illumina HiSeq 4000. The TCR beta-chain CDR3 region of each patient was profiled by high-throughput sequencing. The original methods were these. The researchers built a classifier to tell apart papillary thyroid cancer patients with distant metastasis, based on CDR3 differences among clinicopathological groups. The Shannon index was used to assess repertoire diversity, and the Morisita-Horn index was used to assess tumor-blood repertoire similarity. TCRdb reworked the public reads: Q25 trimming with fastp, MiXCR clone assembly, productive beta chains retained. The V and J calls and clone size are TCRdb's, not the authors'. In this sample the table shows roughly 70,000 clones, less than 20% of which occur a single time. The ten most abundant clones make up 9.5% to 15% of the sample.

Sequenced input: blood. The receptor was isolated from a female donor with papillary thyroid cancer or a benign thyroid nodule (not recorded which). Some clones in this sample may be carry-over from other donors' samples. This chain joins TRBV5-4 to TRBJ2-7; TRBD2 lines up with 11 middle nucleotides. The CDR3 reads CASSFLGTSGISYDQYF. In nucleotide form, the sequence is TGTGCCAGCAGCTTCCTGGGGACTAGCGGTATCTCCTACGATCAGTACTTC.